Following are 8 T cell receptor beta chains from one sample sequenced in a study of blood T cell repertoires in COVID-19. The method was immunoSEQ multiplex PCR; TCRdb's version includes in-frame clones alone and lacks a portion of them. The sample has 200,000 to 300,000 clones, roughly 88% seen once. Specimen: peripheral blood. These receptors all stem from a human donor in a cohort sampled during active COVID-19.

This chain links TRBV6-5 with TRBJ2-7, with no clear D. Trimming took off 3 bases at V and 6 bases at J, with 12 bases between the two ends. Germline-derived CDR1 and CDR2 are MNHEY and SVGAGI. The length of the CDR3 is 13 residues. CDR3 bases: TGTGCCAGCAGTTATTACTCTCGATCCGAGCAGTACTTC. Translation: CASSYYSRSEQYF.

The V gene is TRBV4-1, the J gene TRBJ2-7, with 10 bases lining up with TRBD1. V lost 0 bases to trimming and J lost 6 bases; unmatched junction nucleotides: 8. CDR1 is MGHRA and CDR2 is YSYEKL in the germline V gene. CDR3 length: 16 amino acids. The CDR3 reads CASSQEPHGQGGEQYF. The CDR3, as DNA: TGCGCCAGCAGCCAAGAGCCCCACGGACAGGGGGGCGAGCAGTACTTC.

The gene calls are TRBV6-5 and TRBJ2-7, with a weak D call TRBD1 (7 bases). CDR1 is MNHEY, CDR2 SVGAGI, per germline. Trimming took off 2 bases at V and 2 bases at J, with 13 bases between the two ends. The CDR3 totals 15 residues. The CDR3 nucleotides read TGTGCCAGCAGTTACGGAGGGGGCATGACCTACGAGCAGTACTTC. Amino acid sequence: CASSYGGGMTYEQYF.

The chain has TRBV10-3 and TRBJ1-2; 11 positions agree with TRBD1. V trimming: 3 bases; J trimming: 13 bases; junction bases outside the gene matches: 7. This CDR3 is built from 13 residues. Germline loops: CDR1 ENHRY, CDR2 SYGVKD. The CDR3 here is CAISEGQGAAFTF. The CDR3, as DNA: TGTGCCATCAGTGAAGGACAGGGGGCAGCCTTCACCTTC.

Only one count was recorded for this clone. The V gene is TRBV6-5, the J gene TRBJ1-5; D perhaps matches TRBD1 (6 bases). This CDR3 comprises 15 residues. Trimming shortened V by 6 bases and J by 4 bases, and 16 bases separated the two germline ends. Germline CDR1 MNHEY, CDR2 SVGAGI. The CDR3 loop reads CASRYGTPTNQPQHF. CDR3 nucleotide sequence: TGTGCCAGCAGATACGGGACACCTACTAATCAGCCCCAGCATTTT.

This clone appeared a single time. V is TRBV7-2 and J is TRBJ1-2, with TRBD1 as a possible D gene (5 bases). Trimming pared 2 bases from V and 2 bases from J, leaving 12 bases between. The CDR3 spans 15 residues. Germline V CDR1 and CDR2: SGHTA, FQGNSA. The CDR3 loop reads CASSLRPGLNYGYTF. CDR3 in DNA: TGTGCCAGCAGCTTACGCCCAGGGTTAAACTATGGCTACACCTTC. Together with reference TRBV7-2 and TRBJ1-2, the CDR3 gives the full variable domain: GAGVSQSPSNKVTEKGKDVELRCDPISGHTALYWYRQSLGQGLEFLIYFQGNSAPDKSGLPSDRFSAERTGGSVSTLTIQRTQQEDSAVYLCASSLRPGLNYGYTFGSGTRLTVV.

The V call is TRBV19, the J call TRBJ1-4; D unresolved. Trimming removed 1 base at V and 10 bases at J, with 16 bases between. The CDR3 spans 15 residues. From germline, CDR1 is LNHDA and CDR2 SQIVND (reference sequence). The CDR3 coding sequence is TGTGCCAGTAGTATAGTTGGCGGGGATTCAGCAAAACTGTTTTTT. Translated: CASSIVGGDSAKLFF.

The chain is built from TRBV27 and TRBJ1-5; a weak D match, TRBD1 (5 bases). The CDR3 sequence is 19 residues long. Per the germline V gene, CDR1 is MNHEY and CDR2 is SMNVEV (reference sequence). V dropped 8 bases and J dropped 2 bases, with 28 bases sitting between them. The CDR3 DNA sequence: TGTGCCAGCGCTGCCATGTTGGGCAGGGATATTCGAGGCAATCAGCCCCAGCATTTT. This codes for CASAAMLGRDIRGNQPQHF.